The clone carrying this T cell receptor beta chain was recorded only once. Its antigen is not identified. These data are taken from a study of CD8+ T cells in alopecia areata. Turning to the study itself: The SALT score measured affected scalp surface percentage in treated patients. Notes on the study in general: Clonality in lesional scalp, especially alopecia totalis/universalis, exceeded that of normal scalp.

RNA was isolated and reverse transcribed to cDNA, the sequencing template. Clones were sequenced by immunoSEQ multiplex PCR, and TCRdb holds only the in-frame ones, with some missing. There are around 100,000 clones in the sample; roughly 50% occur only once, and more than 9% lies in the top ten. The treatment was: oral pan-JAK inhibitor, 5-10 mg twice daily. The origin of this receptor is a human donor with alopecia areata. Sample: CD8+ T cells sorted from blood, taken at week 24, from a patient treated with tofacitinib.

CDR3 region: CAGQYSRSNEKLFF. DNA of the CDR3: TGTGCCGGGCAGTACAGTAGGAGTAATGAAAAACTGTTTTTT. This sequence joins TRBV30 and TRBJ1-4; D unresolved. The CDR3 contains 14 residues. The V end lost 8 bases, the J end lost 4 bases, and 17 bases lay between the germline ends. The germline V gene has CDR1 GTSNPN and CDR2 SVGIG (reference sequence).